This T cell receptor beta chain was retrieved from a study of T-cell reconstitution after alpha-beta-depleted transplantation in children. As concerns this clonotype: Its antigen remains unknown.

General study results and limits: Most T-cell counts and diversity one year after the transplant came from T cells that were newly produced. Where alpha-beta T cells came from about two months after transplant was reportedly several hundred expanded graft clones.

Unique molecular identifiers were built into the TCRbeta library. One entry per CDR3 protein, called by TCRdb with MiXCR from the PCR reads. The table shows around 450,000 distinct CDR3 sequences, with 43% occurring only once. The sequence came from a girl under 10 years old with aplastic anemia, due to receive a stem cell transplant. Specimen: PBMCs, collected before TCRalphabeta/CD19-depleted stem cell transplant.

CDR3 in DNA: TGCGCCAGCAGCATCTTAGCGGGAGGTGACTACAATGAGCAGTTCTTC. Translated: CASSILAGGDYNEQFF. V and J are TRBV5-1 and TRBJ2-1; 10 bases agree with TRBD2. V lost 4 bases, J lost 3 bases, and 7 bases stayed unmatched. In germline, CDR1 is SGHRS, CDR2 YFSETQ. The CDR3 totals 16 residues.